These 7 T cell receptor beta chains were sequenced from one sample in a study of blood T cell repertoires in COVID-19. Sequencing was performed with immunoSEQ multiplex PCR; in TCRdb, only in-frame clones are kept and a portion is missing. The profile shows more than 350,000 clones, about 87% of them singletons. Source material: peripheral blood. The receptors here all came from a woman aged 25 to 45 with COVID-19, enrolled during active disease.

The CDR3 DNA is TGCGCCAGCAGTAGGGATCTAGCGGAGAAAGAGACCCAGTACTTC. Translating it yields CASSRDLAEKETQYF. The rearrangement links TRBV5-1 to TRBJ2-5; 7 nucleotides match TRBD2. Per germline, CDR1 SGHRS and CDR2 YFSETQ. V dropped 5 bases and J dropped 3; count of bases not matched to a gene: 10. This CDR3 contains 15 residues.

The chain has TRBV7-2 and TRBJ2-3; the match to TRBD2 covers 9 bases. The germline gives CDR1 SGHTA, CDR2 FQGNSA. This CDR3 comprises 15 residues. J lost 4 bases, V lost 4 bases, and 6 bases had no gene match. Written as DNA, the CDR3 is TGTGCCAGCAGCTCTGTAGCGGGAGTGGCAGATACGCAGTATTTT. It encodes CASSSVAGVADTQYF.

This rearrangement joins TRBV15 to TRBJ2-6; perhaps TRBD1 as D (5 bases). Germline CDR1 and CDR2: LNHNV and YYDKDF (reference sequence). V was trimmed by 5 bases and J by 0 bases, leaving 8 bases between them. This CDR3 is built from 15 residues. In nucleotides, the CDR3 is TGTGCCACCAGCGGCGACAGCTCTGGGGCCAACGTCCTGACTTTC. This translates into CATSGDSSGANVLTF.

V gene TRBV5-6 combines with J gene TRBJ2-1; D might be TRBD2 (6 bases). Trimming left V 5 bases short and J 0 bases short, with 9 bases between. The CDR3 extends over 14 amino acids. Germline CDR1 SGHDT, CDR2 YYEEEE. CDR3: CASSPGGSYNEQFF. In DNA, the CDR3 is TGTGCCAGCAGTCCCGGGGGCTCCTACAATGAGCAGTTCTTC.

CDR3 in amino acids: CASTSQGYNEQFF. Written as DNA, the CDR3 is TGCGCCAGCACCTCGCAGGGATACAATGAGCAGTTCTTC. V usage is TRBV5-1 and J usage is TRBJ2-1, with D possibly TRBD1 on 5 matching bases. Germline V gene sequence: CDR1 SGHRS, CDR2 YFSETQ. Trimming shortened V by 6 bases and J by 4 bases, and 11 bases separated the two germline ends. The CDR3 consists of 13 residues.

The V call is TRBV6-5, the J call TRBJ2-7; 10 bases are shared with TRBD2. The germline CDR1 and CDR2 sequences are MNHEY and SVGAGI. The CDR3 totals 15 residues. The V segment lost 6 bases and the J segment 2 bases; nucleotides outside the gene matches: 7. The CDR3 reads CASSHLGLATYEQYF. The CDR3 nucleotides read TGTGCCAGCAGCCATCTGGGACTAGCGACCTACGAGCAGTACTTC.

This chain connects TRBV19 to TRBJ1-3; the D gene is possibly TRBD1 (6 bases). This CDR3 is 16 amino acids long. Trimming removed 6 bases from V and 0 bases from J, with 15 bases in between. Germline loops: CDR1 LNHDA, CDR2 SQIVND (reference sequence). CDR3 protein: CASRPRQEFSGNTIYF. For the CDR3, the DNA is TGTGCCAGTAGGCCACGACAGGAATTCTCTGGAAACACCATATATTTT.